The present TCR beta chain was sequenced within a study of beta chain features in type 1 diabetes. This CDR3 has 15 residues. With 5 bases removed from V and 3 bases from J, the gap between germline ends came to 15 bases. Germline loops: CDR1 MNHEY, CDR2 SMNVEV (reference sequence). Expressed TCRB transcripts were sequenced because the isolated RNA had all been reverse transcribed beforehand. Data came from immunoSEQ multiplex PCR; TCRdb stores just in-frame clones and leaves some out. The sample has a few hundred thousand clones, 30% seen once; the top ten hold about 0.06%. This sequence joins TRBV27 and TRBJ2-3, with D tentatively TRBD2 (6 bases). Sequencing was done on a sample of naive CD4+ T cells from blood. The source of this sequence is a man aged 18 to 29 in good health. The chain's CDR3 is CASSPPGLRTDTQYF. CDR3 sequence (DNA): TGTGCCAGCAGTCCTCCGGGACTTCGAACAGATACGCAGTATTTT.